This T cell receptor beta chain is from a study of beta chain features in type 1 diabetes. About the study: Healthy donors and patients had similar age, gender and cell yields.

The authors reverse transcribed all of the isolated RNA, so sequencing captured expressed TCRB transcripts. Sequencing was performed with immunoSEQ multiplex PCR; in TCRdb, only in-frame clones are kept and a portion is missing. The sample lists 430,000 or so clones, about an eighth occurring once. This clone has more than one count but fewer than ten. V lost 1 base and J lost 3, with 12 bases in between. The CDR3 has 14 amino acids. Germline V gives CDR1 SQVTM, CDR2 ANQGSEA. Sequencing was done on a sample of naive CD4+ T cells from blood. The chain uses TRBV29-1 and TRBJ2-5; D tentatively reads TRBD1 or TRBD2 (6 bases each). This TCR came from a woman between 18 and 29 years old in good health. The CDR3 coding sequence is TGCAGCGTTGAAGGTGGGGGCGGGGAAGAGACCCAGTACTTC. Its translation is CSVEGGGGEETQYF.